These T cell receptor beta chains were read from a single sample in a study of glioma-infiltrating T cells. TCRdb recomputed calls from the multiplex PCR reads with MiXCR, one row per CDR3 protein. The table shows under 200,000 distinct CDR3 sequences, with roughly 45% occurring only once. Sequencing was done on a sample of glioma tissue, nonneoplastic brain tissue, or PBMCs (not recorded which). The receptors derive from a human donor with low-grade glioma or glioblastoma, undergoing nonglioma brain surgery, or in good health (not recorded which). The CDR3 runs from the conserved cysteine through the conserved F or W. The order of the fields is clone size, J gene, D gene, V gene, CDR3 DNA, CDR3 protein. The D gene is left open where the match is weak. Clone size, where shown, is once, few, many, or a class for clones that have expanded.

clone_size: once; j_call: TRBJ2-7; d_call: NA; v_call: TRBV12-3/TRBV12-4; cdr3_nt: TGTGCCAGCAGTGTAGAACGCGAGCAGTACTTC; cdr3_aa: CASSVEREQYF
clone_size: many; j_call: TRBJ1-2; d_call: NA; v_call: TRBV4-2; cdr3_nt: TGTGCCAGCAGCCAAGATCTTACCGTAAACTATGGCTACACCTTC; cdr3_aa: CASSQDLTVNYGYTF
clone_size: many; j_call: TRBJ2-7; d_call: NA; v_call: TRBV3-1; cdr3_nt: TGTGCCAGCAGCCAATCCTACGAGCAGTACTTC; cdr3_aa: CASSQSYEQYF
clone_size: NA; j_call: TRBJ2-1; d_call: TRBD2; v_call: TRBV24-1; cdr3_nt: TGTGCCACAAGTGATTCTCTTAGCGGGATTCAGCACAATGAGGAGTTCTTC; cdr3_aa: CATSDSLSGIQHNEEFF
clone_size: many; j_call: TRBJ2-1; d_call: NA; v_call: TRBV20-1; cdr3_nt: TGCAGTGCTCAGACCCCAGTTTCCTACAATGAGCAGTTCTTC; cdr3_aa: CSAQTPVSYNEQFF
clone_size: NA; j_call: TRBJ2-7; d_call: TRBD2; v_call: TRBV20-1; cdr3_nt: TGCAGTGCTAGACCCGCGGGAGGCTACGAGCAGTACTTC; cdr3_aa: CSARPAGGYEQYF
clone_size: NA; j_call: TRBJ2-7; d_call: TRBD2; v_call: TRBV7-2; cdr3_nt: TGTGCCAGCAGATTACTAGCGGGACACTACGAGCAGTACTTC; cdr3_aa: CASRLLAGHYEQYF
clone_size: many; j_call: TRBJ2-1; d_call: NA; v_call: TRBV28; cdr3_nt: TGTGCCACGAGAAGCTCCTACAATGAGCAGTTCTTC; cdr3_aa: CATRSSYNEQFF
clone_size: many; j_call: TRBJ2-1; d_call: NA; v_call: TRBV2; cdr3_nt: TGTGCCAGCCGAAGCGGAGTCTACAATGAGCAGTTCTTC; cdr3_aa: CASRSGVYNEQFF
clone_size: NA; j_call: TRBJ2-5; d_call: TRBD1; v_call: TRBV20-1; cdr3_nt: TGCAGCGCCAGTACCCCGGGACAGGGTCGAGAGACCAAGTACTTC; cdr3_aa: CSASTPGQGRETKYF
clone_size: NA; j_call: TRBJ2-7; d_call: NA; v_call: TRBV20-1; cdr3_nt: TGCAGTGCTAGCGGGGGACTTCCGAGCTCCTACGAGCAGTACTTC; cdr3_aa: CSASGGLPSSYEQYF
clone_size: NA; j_call: TRBJ2-2; d_call: NA; v_call: TRBV12-3/TRBV12-4; cdr3_nt: TGTGCCAGCAGCCCGGATGACACCGGGGAGCTGTTTTTT; cdr3_aa: CASSPDDTGELFF
clone_size: many; j_call: TRBJ1-2; d_call: NA; v_call: TRBV3-1; cdr3_nt: TGTGCCAGCAGCCAAACTGGAAATCGAGGTCTTGGCTACACCTTC; cdr3_aa: CASSQTGNRGLGYTF
clone_size: many; j_call: TRBJ2-1; d_call: NA; v_call: TRBV28; cdr3_nt: TGTGCCAGCCTTTCAAGGCCTGGACGGTCCCAATGGGAGCAGTTCTTC; cdr3_aa: CASLSRPGRSQWEQFF
clone_size: NA; j_call: TRBJ2-7; d_call: TRBD1; v_call: TRBV7-2; cdr3_nt: TGTGCCAGCAGCTCCCCCGGGACAGGGGACCTAAACGAGCAGTACTTC; cdr3_aa: CASSSPGTGDLNEQYF
clone_size: many; j_call: TRBJ1-1; d_call: NA; v_call: TRBV20-1; cdr3_nt: TGCAGTGCCTACCAGACGCAGGTCCCTGAAGCTTTCTTT; cdr3_aa: CSAYQTQVPEAFF
clone_size: few; j_call: TRBJ2-3; d_call: TRBD2; v_call: TRBV28; cdr3_nt: TGTGCCAGCGCTGGGCGGGGGGACTACACCCCGGCAGATACGCAGTATTTT; cdr3_aa: CASAGRGDYTPADTQYF
clone_size: few; j_call: TRBJ2-1; d_call: NA; v_call: TRBV11-2; cdr3_nt: TGTGCCAGCGGGCTGTCGGGGAGTGACAATGAGCAGTTCTTC; cdr3_aa: CASGLSGSDNEQFF
clone_size: many; j_call: TRBJ2-1; d_call: NA; v_call: TRBV3-1; cdr3_nt: TGTGCCAGCAGCCAAGAGGAGGTTAGCAGGCCCTACAATGAGCAGTTCTTC; cdr3_aa: CASSQEEVSRPYNEQFF
clone_size: NA; j_call: TRBJ2-3; d_call: TRBD2; v_call: TRBV3-1; cdr3_nt: TGTGCCAGCAGCTCGATTCGAGCGGGAGGGCCATTGACAGATACGCAGTATTTT; cdr3_aa: CASSSIRAGGPLTDTQYF
clone_size: NA; j_call: TRBJ2-3; d_call: NA; v_call: TRBV4-2; cdr3_nt: TGTGCCAGCAGCCAAGCGCGGGTGAGCACAGATACGCAGTATTTT; cdr3_aa: CASSQARVSTDTQYF
clone_size: many; j_call: TRBJ2-2; d_call: NA; v_call: TRBV20-1; cdr3_nt: TGCAGTGCTAGAGATCGGGACGCAGACTCCACCGGGGAGCTGTTTTTT; cdr3_aa: CSARDRDADSTGELFF